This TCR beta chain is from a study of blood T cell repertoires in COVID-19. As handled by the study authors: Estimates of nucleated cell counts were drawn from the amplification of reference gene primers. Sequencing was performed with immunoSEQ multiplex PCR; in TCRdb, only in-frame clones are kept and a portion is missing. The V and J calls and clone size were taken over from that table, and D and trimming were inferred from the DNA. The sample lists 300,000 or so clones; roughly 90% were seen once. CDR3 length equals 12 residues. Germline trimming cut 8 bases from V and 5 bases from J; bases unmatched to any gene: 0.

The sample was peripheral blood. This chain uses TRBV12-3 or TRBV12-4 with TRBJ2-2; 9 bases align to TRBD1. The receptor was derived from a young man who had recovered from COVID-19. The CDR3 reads CASDRGTGELFF. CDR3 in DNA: TGTGCCAGCGACAGGGGGACCGGGGAGCTGTTTTTT.